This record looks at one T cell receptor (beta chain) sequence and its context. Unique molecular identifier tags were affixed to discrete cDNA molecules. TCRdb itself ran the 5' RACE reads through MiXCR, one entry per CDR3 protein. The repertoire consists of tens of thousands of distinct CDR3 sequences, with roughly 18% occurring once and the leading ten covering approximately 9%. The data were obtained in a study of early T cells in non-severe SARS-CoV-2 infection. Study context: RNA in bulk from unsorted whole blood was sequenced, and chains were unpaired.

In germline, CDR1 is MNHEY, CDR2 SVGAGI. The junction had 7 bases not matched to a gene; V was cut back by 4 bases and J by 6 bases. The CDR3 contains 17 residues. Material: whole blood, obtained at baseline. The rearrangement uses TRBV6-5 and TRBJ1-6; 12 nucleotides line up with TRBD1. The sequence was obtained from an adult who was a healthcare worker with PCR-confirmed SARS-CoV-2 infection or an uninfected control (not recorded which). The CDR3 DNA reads TGTGCCAGCAGTTCCCCGGGACAGGGGGCGGCTAATTCACCCCTCCACTTT. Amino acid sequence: CASSSPGQGAANSPLHF.